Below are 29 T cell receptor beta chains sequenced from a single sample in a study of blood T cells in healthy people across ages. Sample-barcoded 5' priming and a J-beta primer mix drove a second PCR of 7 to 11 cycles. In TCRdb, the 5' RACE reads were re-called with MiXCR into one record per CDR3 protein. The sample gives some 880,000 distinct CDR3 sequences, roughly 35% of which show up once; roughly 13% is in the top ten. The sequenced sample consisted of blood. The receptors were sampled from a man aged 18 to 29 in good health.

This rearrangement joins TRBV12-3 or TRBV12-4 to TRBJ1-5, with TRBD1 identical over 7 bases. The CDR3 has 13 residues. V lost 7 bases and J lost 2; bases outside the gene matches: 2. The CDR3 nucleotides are TGTGCCAGCACAGGGGGGGGCAATCAGCCCCAGCATTTT. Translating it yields CASTGGGNQPQHF.

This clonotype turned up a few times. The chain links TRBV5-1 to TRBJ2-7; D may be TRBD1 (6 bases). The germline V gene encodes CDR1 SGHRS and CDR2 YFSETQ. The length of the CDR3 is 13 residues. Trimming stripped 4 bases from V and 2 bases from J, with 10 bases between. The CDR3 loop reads CASSGGHPYEQYF. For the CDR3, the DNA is TGCGCCAGCAGCGGGGGACACCCCTACGAGCAGTACTTC.

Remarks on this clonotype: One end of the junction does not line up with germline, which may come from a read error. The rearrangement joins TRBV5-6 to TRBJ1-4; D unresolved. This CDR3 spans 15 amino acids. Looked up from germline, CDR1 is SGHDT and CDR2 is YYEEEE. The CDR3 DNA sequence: TGTGCCAGCAGCTTAGTGACGGCAACTAATGAAGAACTGTTTTTT. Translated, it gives CASSLVTATNEELFF.

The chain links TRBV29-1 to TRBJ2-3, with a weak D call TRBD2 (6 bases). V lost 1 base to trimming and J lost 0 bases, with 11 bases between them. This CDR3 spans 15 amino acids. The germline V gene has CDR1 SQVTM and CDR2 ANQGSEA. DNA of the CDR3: TGCAGCGTTGAAGGGCGCAGCGGGAGCACAGATACGCAGTATTTT. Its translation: CSVEGRSGSTDTQYF.

CDR3 sequence reads: CASSQRDQPQHF. The CDR3 nucleotides are TGTGCCAGCAGCCAGAGGGATCAGCCCCAGCATTTT. The V and J genes are TRBV3-1 and TRBJ1-5; D call uncertain. There are 12 residues in the CDR3. Germline CDR1 and CDR2: LGHDT and YNNKEL (reference sequence). Trimming cost V 3 bases and J 5 bases, with 5 bases left between them.

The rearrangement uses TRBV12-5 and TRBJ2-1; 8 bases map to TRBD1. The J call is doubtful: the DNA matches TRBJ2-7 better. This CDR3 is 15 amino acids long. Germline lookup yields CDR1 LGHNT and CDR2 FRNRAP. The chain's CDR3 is CASGLYQGALDEQYF. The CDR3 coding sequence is TGTGCTAGTGGTTTGTACCAGGGGGCCTTAGATGAGCAGTACTTC.

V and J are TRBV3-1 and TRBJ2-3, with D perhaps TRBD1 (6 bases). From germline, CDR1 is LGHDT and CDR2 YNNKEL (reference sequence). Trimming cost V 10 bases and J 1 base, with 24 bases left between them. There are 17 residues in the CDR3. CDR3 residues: CATRQDSMVEGTDTQYF. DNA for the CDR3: TGTGCCACCAGACAGGACAGTATGGTGGAGGGCACAGATACGCAGTATTTT.

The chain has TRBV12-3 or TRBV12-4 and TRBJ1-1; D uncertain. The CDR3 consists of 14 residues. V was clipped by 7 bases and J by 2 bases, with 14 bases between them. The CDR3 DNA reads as TGTGCCAGCACCTCGGGGAGGACCAACACTGAAGCTTTCTTT. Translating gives CASTSGRTNTEAFF.

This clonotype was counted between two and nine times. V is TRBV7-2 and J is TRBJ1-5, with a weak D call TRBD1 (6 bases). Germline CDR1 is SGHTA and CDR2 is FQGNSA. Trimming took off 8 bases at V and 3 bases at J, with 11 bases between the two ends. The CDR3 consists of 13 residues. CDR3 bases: TGTGCCAGCCTTACAGGGCCCAATCAGCCCCAGCATTTT. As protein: CASLTGPNQPQHF.

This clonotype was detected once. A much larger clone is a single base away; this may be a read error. The CDR3: CASSFVASSYEQFF. In nucleotides, the CDR3 is TGTGCCAGCAGCTTTGTGGCAAGCTCCTACGAGCAGTTCTTC. The chain employs TRBV5-5 and TRBJ2-1, with D hard to call. Germline values: CDR1 SGHKS, CDR2 YYEKEE (reference sequence). This CDR3 has 14 amino acids. The V gene lost 2 bases and the J gene lost 10 bases, with 16 bases spanning the gap.

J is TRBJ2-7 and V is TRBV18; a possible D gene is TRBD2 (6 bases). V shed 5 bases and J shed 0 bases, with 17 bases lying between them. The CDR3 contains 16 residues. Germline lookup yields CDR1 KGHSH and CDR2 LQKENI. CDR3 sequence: CASSVSGDVSSYEQYF. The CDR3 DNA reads TGTGCCAGCTCAGTCTCGGGGGACGTCTCCTCCTACGAGCAGTACTTC. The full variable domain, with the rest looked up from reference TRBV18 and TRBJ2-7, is NAGVMQNPRHLVRRRGQEARLRCSPMKGHSHVYWYRQLPEEGLKFMVYLQKENIIDESGMPKERFSAEFPKEGPSILRIQQVVRGDSAAYFCASSVSGDVSSYEQYFGPGTRLTVT.

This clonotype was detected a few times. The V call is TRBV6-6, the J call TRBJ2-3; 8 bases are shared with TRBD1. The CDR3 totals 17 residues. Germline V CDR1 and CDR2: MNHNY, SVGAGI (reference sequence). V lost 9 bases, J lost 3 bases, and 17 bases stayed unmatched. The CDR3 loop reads CASTNQIDRGFTDTQYF. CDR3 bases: TGTGCCAGTACAAACCAGATCGACAGGGGATTTACAGATACGCAGTATTTT.

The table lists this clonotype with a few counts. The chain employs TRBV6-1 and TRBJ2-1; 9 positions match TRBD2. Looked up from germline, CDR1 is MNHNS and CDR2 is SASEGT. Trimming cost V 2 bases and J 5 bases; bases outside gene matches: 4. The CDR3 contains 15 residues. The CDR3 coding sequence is TGTGCCAGCAGTGAAATGAGACTAGCGGACAATGAGCAGTTCTTC. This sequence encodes CASSEMRLADNEQFF.

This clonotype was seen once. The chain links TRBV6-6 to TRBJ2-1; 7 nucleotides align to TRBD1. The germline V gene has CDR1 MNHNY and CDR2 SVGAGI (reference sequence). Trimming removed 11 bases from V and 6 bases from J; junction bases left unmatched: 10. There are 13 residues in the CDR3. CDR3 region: CAGTGTASNEQFF. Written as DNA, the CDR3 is TGTGCCGGCACCGGGACAGCTAGCAATGAGCAGTTCTTC.

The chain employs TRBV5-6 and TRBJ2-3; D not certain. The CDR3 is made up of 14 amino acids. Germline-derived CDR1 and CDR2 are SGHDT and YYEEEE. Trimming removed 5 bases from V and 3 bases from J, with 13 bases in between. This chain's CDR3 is CASSPDTETDTQYF. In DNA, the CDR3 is TGTGCCAGCAGTCCCGACACGGAAACAGATACGCAGTATTTT.

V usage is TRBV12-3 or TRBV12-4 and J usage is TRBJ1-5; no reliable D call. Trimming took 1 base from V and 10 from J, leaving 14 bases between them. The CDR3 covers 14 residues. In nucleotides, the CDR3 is TGTGCCAGCAGTTTAGGCGTGGGGAGAACACCCCAGCATTTT. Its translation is CASSLGVGRTPQHF.

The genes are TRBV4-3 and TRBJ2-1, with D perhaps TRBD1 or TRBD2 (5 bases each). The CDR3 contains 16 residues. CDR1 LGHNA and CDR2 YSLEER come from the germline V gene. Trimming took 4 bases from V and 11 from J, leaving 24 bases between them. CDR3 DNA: TGCGCCAGCAGCCCGCTGAAACTATGCGTTGGGGGACAGCAGTTCTTC. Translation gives CASSPLKLCVGGQQFF.

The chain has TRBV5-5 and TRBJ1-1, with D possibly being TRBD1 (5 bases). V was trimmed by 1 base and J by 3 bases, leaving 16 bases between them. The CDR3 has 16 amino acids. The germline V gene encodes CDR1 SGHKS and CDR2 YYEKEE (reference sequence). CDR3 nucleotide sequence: TGTGCCAGCAGCTTGCCATCGGGGGTAGTGGACACTGAAGCTTTCTTT. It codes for CASSLPSGVVDTEAFF.

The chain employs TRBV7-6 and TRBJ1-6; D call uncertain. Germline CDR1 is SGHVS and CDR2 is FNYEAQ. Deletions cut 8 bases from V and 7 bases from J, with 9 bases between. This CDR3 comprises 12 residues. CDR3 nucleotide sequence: TGTGCCAGCGCCGACCCAAATTCACCCCTCCACTTT. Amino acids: CASADPNSPLHF.

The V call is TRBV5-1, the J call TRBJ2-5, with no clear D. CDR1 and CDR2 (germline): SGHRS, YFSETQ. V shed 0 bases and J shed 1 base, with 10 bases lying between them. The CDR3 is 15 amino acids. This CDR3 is CASSLGPRAQETQYF. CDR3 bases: TGCGCCAGCAGCTTGGGGCCGAGAGCCCAAGAGACCCAGTACTTC.

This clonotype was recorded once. CDR3 protein: CASGPGGGAQETQYF. The DNA for the CDR3 is TGTGCCAGCGGCCCCGGGGGAGGCGCACAAGAGACCCAGTACTTC. The chain uses TRBV21-1 and TRBJ2-5; TRBD1 is the table's D call and was not checked against the DNA. TRBV21-1 is marked as a pseudogene. This CDR3 has 15 amino acids.

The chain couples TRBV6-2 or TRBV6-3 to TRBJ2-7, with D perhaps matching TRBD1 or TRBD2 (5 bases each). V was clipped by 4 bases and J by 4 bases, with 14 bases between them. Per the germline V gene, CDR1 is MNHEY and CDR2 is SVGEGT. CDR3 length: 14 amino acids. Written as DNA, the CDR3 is TGTGCCAGCAGTTTCCTGGGACGGATTTACGAGCAGTACTTC. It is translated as CASSFLGRIYEQYF.

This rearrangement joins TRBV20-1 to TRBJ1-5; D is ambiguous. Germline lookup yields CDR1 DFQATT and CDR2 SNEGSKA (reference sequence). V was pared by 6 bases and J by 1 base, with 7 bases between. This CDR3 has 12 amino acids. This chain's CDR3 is CSAPSSNQPQHF. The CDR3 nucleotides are TGCAGTGCCCCCTCAAGCAATCAGCCCCAGCATTTT.

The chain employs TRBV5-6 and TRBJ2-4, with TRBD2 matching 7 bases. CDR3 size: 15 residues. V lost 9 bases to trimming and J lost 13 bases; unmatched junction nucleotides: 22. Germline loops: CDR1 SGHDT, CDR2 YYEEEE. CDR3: CATSARGVTYNEQYF. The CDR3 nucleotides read TGTGCCACCTCAGCACGGGGGGTCACCTACAATGAGCAGTACTTC.

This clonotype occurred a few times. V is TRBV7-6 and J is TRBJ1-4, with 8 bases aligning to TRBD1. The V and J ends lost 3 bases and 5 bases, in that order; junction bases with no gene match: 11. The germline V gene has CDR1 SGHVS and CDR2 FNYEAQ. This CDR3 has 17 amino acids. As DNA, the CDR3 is TGTGCCAGCAGCTTGACCCTGTTGACAGGGGTGAATGAAAAACTGTTTTTT. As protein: CASSLTLLTGVNEKLFF.

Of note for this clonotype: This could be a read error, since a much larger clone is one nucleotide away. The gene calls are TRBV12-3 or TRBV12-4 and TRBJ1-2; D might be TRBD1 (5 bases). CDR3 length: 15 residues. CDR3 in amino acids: CASSGVGTANYGHTF. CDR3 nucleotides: TGTGCCAGCTCGGGGGTGGGAACAGCTAACTATGGCCACACCTTC.

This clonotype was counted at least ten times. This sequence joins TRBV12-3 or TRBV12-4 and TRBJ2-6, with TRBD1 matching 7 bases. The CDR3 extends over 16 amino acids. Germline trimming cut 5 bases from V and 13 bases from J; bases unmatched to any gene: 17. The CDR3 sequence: CASSPGQSVATSVLTF. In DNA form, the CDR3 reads TGTGCCAGCAGTCCGGGACAGTCTGTCGCAACCAGTGTCCTGACTTTC.

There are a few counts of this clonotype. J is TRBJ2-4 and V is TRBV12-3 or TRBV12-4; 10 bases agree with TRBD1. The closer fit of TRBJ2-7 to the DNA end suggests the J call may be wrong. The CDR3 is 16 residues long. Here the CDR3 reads CASSLARDRGMYEQYF. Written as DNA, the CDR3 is TGTGCCAGCAGTTTAGCGCGGGACAGGGGAATGTACGAGCAGTACTTC.

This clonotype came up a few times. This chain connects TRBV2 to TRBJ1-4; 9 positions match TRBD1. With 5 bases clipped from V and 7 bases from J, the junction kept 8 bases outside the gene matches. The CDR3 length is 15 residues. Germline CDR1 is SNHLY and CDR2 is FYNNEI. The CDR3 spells CASSPGTGWIEKLFF. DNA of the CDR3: TGTGCCAGCAGTCCCGGGACAGGGTGGATTGAAAAACTGTTTTTT.